This TCR beta chain is from a study of CD8+CD57+ T cells in acquired aplastic anemia. Sequenced patients had shown CD8+CD57+ cell expansion by flow cytometry. With 5 bases removed from V and 6 bases from J, the gap between germline ends came to 15 bases. In germline, CDR1 is MGHDK, CDR2 SYGVNS. The CDR3 sequence is 14 residues long. Genomic DNA, the template, was used for profiling of the TCR beta VDJ and CDR3. TCRdb re-derived calls from the reads in MiXCR, one entry per CDR3 protein. This sample has 260,000 or so distinct CDR3 sequences, with approximately 80% found just once. The clonotype comes from a human donor with aplastic anemia. The chain is built from TRBV25-1 and TRBJ2-3; D gene uncertain. Sample: sorted CD4+, CD8+, or CD8+CD57+ T cells (not recorded which) from PBMCs. The CDR3, as DNA: TGTGCCAGCAGTTTCGCACGAAACCCCGATACGCAGTATTTT. It encodes CASSFARNPDTQYF.